These 27 T cell receptor beta chains came from one sample sequenced in a study of T cells in Graves' hyperthyroidism and ophthalmopathy. RNA transcripts provided the source from which TCR beta CDR3 regions were amplified. First-round RT-PCR targeting the TCR CDR3 was performed with the HTBI primer set. Using its own MiXCR run on the multiplex PCR reads, TCRdb lists one record per CDR3 protein. The sample consists of a few hundred thousand distinct CDR3 sequences, 12% to 15% of them appearing once. Sequencing was performed on blood. The receptor set was obtained from a woman in her thirties or forties with Graves' hyperthyroidism.

This clonotype was found many times. The rearrangement uses TRBV3-1 and TRBJ2-1; no reliable D call. Per germline, CDR1 LGHDT and CDR2 YNNKEL (reference sequence). Trimming left V 3 bases short and J 8 bases short, with 14 bases between. There are 14 residues in the CDR3. This CDR3 reads CASSQLSDHHEQFF. CDR3 sequence (DNA): TGTGCCAGCAGCCAGTTGTCGGACCATCATGAGCAGTTCTTC.

This clonotype was seen at least ten times. The gene calls are TRBV30 and TRBJ1-2; no clear D gene. Deletions cut 0 bases from V and 8 bases from J, with 10 bases between. This CDR3 is built from 12 residues. The germline V gene encodes CDR1 GTSNPN and CDR2 SVGIG (reference sequence). CDR3 region: CAWSVMGYGYTF. In nucleotides, the CDR3 is TGTGCCTGGAGTGTTATGGGTTACGGCTACACCTTC. The whole variable domain, remainder taken from reference TRBV30 and TRBJ1-2, is SQTIHQWPATLVQPVGSPLSLECTVEGTSNPNLYWYRQAAGRGLQLLFYSVGIGQISSEVPQNLSASRPQDRQFILSSKKLLLSDSGFYLCAWSVMGYGYTFGSGTRLTVV.

This clonotype was counted many times. The chain couples TRBV12-3 or TRBV12-4 to TRBJ2-1, with D perhaps TRBD2 (6 bases). V was shortened by 7 bases and J by 1 base, with 14 bases between the two germline ends. There are 15 residues in the CDR3. CDR3: CASTTTSLSYNEQFF. DNA of the CDR3: TGTGCCAGCACCACGACTAGTTTGTCCTACAATGAGCAGTTCTTC.

This clonotype was detected ten times or more. CDR3 residues: CASSLGGGLAYNEQFF. Written as DNA, the CDR3 is TGTGCCAGCAGCTTAGGAGGGGGATTAGCCTACAATGAGCAGTTCTTC. The V call is TRBV7-8, the J call TRBJ2-1; possible D gene TRBD1, 6 bases. This CDR3 region has 16 residues. V dropped 1 base and J dropped 2 bases, with 12 bases sitting between them. Looked up from germline, CDR1 is SGHVS and CDR2 is FQNEAQ.

The sample holds many counts of this clonotype. This rearrangement joins TRBV28 to TRBJ2-1, with no clear D. CDR3 length equals 13 residues. The V gene's germline CDR1 is MDHEN and CDR2 SYDVKM. Deletions cut 7 bases from V and 0 bases from J, with 7 bases between. The CDR3 loop reads CASTSPSYNEQFF. Written as DNA, the CDR3 is TGTGCCAGCACCTCCCCCTCCTACAATGAGCAGTTCTTC.

This clonotype came up many times. CDR3 coding DNA: TGTGCCAGCCTGAAGGGACAGGGGGCCTACGAGCAGTACTTC. As protein: CASLKGQGAYEQYF. The rearrangement links TRBV6-1 to TRBJ2-7; TRBD1 agrees at 11 bases. V lost 8 bases and J lost 2; bases outside the gene matches: 5. CDR1 MNHNS and CDR2 SASEGT come from the germline V gene. The CDR3 loop spans 14 amino acids.

This chain connects TRBV24-1 to TRBJ2-2; D perhaps matches TRBD1 (6 bases). Germline V gene lookup returns CDR1 KGHDR and CDR2 SFDVKD. Trimming pared 4 bases from V and 0 bases from J, leaving 8 bases between. The CDR3 is 15 amino acids. The CDR3 region has the DNA TGTGCCACCAGTGAGGGGGCCCCGAACACCGGGGAGCTGTTTTTT. It encodes CATSEGAPNTGELFF.

This clonotype has ten or more counts. The chain combines TRBV9 with TRBJ2-1; D perhaps matches TRBD2 (6 bases). Deletions cut 6 bases from V and 2 bases from J, with 12 bases between. The CDR3 totals 14 residues. The germline gives CDR1 SGDLS, CDR2 YYNGEE. The CDR3, as DNA: TGTGCCAGCAACCTCCGGGGGACCTACAATGAGCAGTTCTTC. This translates into CASNLRGTYNEQFF.

This clonotype was seen ten or more times. The rearrangement uses TRBV6-1 and TRBJ1-2; no definite D call. The CDR3 loop spans 11 amino acids. Germline CDR1 is MNHNS and CDR2 is SASEGT. Trimming shortened V by 5 bases and J by 8 bases, and 9 bases separated the two germline ends. The DNA for the CDR3 is TGTGCCAGCAGTCCGGGCAGGGGCTACACCTTC. It yields the protein CASSPGRGYTF.

In its sample, this clonotype was seen a few times. V usage is TRBV7-9 and J usage is TRBJ2-5; a weak D match, TRBD2 (6 bases). Germline-derived CDR1 and CDR2 are SEHNR and FQNEAQ (reference sequence). CDR3 size: 13 residues. Trimming took off 7 bases at V and 3 bases at J, with 12 bases between the two ends. The DNA of the CDR3 is TGTGCCAGCATTTTAGGAGGGGAAGAGACCCAGTACTTC. Protein: CASILGGEETQYF.

In this sample, this clonotype turned up many times. The CDR3 DNA reads TGTGCCAGCAGCTCCGGTTCCTACGAGCAGTACTTC. Residues: CASSSGSYEQYF. This chain connects TRBV28 to TRBJ2-7; D call uncertain. With 6 bases removed from V and 1 base from J, the gap between germline ends came to 7 bases. Germline CDR1 reads MDHEN; CDR2 reads SYDVKM. CDR3 size: 12 residues.

This clonotype has just a few counts. The gene calls are TRBV7-9 and TRBJ2-3; perhaps TRBD1 as D (5 bases). The CDR3 spans 15 residues. From germline, CDR1 is SEHNR and CDR2 FQNEAQ (reference sequence). Trimming took 0 bases from V and 3 from J, leaving 10 bases between them. The CDR3 region is CASSLAGALTDTQYF. In nucleotides, the CDR3 is TGTGCCAGCAGCTTAGCAGGGGCGCTTACAGATACGCAGTATTTT. Drawing the rest from reference TRBV7-9 and TRBJ2-3, the complete variable domain is DTGVSQNPRHKITKRGQNVTFRCDPISEHNRLYWYRQTLGQGPEFLTYFQNEAQLEKSRLLSDRFSAERPKGSFSTLEIQRTEQGDSAMYLCASSLAGALTDTQYFGPGTRLTVL.

This clonotype came up a few times. The chain carries TRBV6-1 and TRBJ1-4; D gene ambiguous. Germline loops: CDR1 MNHNS, CDR2 SASEGT. V dropped 2 bases and J dropped 8 bases, with 12 bases sitting between them. This CDR3 comprises 14 residues. The CDR3 nucleotides read TGTGCCAGCAGTGAACGGAGCCTGGGGGAAAAACTGTTTTTT. Protein sequence: CASSERSLGEKLFF.

This clonotype was detected many times. The chain couples TRBV3-1 to TRBJ2-5, with a possible D match to TRBD2 (6 bases). V was cut by 0 bases and J by 9 bases, with 14 bases left in between. This CDR3 region has 14 residues. From germline, CDR1 is LGHDT and CDR2 YNNKEL (reference sequence). The CDR3 DNA sequence: TGTGCCAGCAGCCAAGATGTCGGAGGGCGGGCCCAGTACTTC. This sequence encodes CASSQDVGGRAQYF.

There are many counts of this clonotype. The chain employs TRBV5-8 and TRBJ1-5; TRBD1 is a possible D gene (6 bases). Germline-derived CDR1 and CDR2 are SGHTS and YDEGEE. The CDR3 has 15 residues. Trimming pared 5 bases from V and 1 base from J, leaving 13 bases between. The chain's CDR3 is CASSSTGTSNQPQHF. CDR3 nucleotide sequence: TGTGCCAGCAGTTCTACAGGGACCAGCAATCAGCCCCAGCATTTT.

This clonotype showed up many times. J is TRBJ2-1 and V is TRBV27; 8 bases match TRBD2. This CDR3 region has 17 residues. V lost 0 bases, J lost 10 bases, and 14 bases stayed unmatched. Germline CDR1 reads MNHEY; CDR2 reads SMNVEV (reference sequence). In DNA, the CDR3 is TGTGCCAGCAGTTTATCGAGAGCGGGAGTTAGACCGGGGGAGCAGTTCTTC. Translated, it gives CASSLSRAGVRPGEQFF.

This clonotype was recorded many times. V and J are TRBV11-1 and TRBJ2-7, with TRBD2 as a possible D gene (5 bases). Germline loops: CDR1 SGHAT, CDR2 FQDESV (reference sequence). The V end lost 2 bases, the J end lost 1 base, and 12 bases lay between the germline ends. This CDR3 is built from 15 residues. The CDR3 nucleotides read TGTGCCAGCAGCTTAACCAGAGAGGGTTCCTACGAGCAGTACTTC. It specifies CASSLTREGSYEQYF.

This clonotype was detected many times. This rearrangement joins TRBV2 to TRBJ1-1, with TRBD1 matching 7 bases. After removal of 6 bases from V and 4 bases from J, the junction contained 8 bases not matched to a gene. The CDR3 runs to 14 residues. The germline CDR1 and CDR2 sequences are SNHLY and FYNNEI. CDR3 sequence: CASRDTGVGTEAFF. CDR3 coding DNA: TGTGCCAGCAGGGATACAGGGGTGGGCACTGAAGCTTTCTTT.

This clonotype was seen many times. CDR3 coding DNA: TGTGCCAGCAGCCAAGATGTAGGACCCCTTCCTGTGACTGAAGCTTTCTTT. Protein sequence: CASSQDVGPLPVTEAFF. This sequence joins TRBV14 and TRBJ1-1; D is unresolved. CDR3 length: 17 amino acids. V lost 0 bases and J 5 bases, leaving 19 bases between the germline ends. CDR1 and CDR2 (germline): SGHDN, FVKESK.

V and J are TRBV7-9 and TRBJ2-1; D tentatively fits TRBD1 or TRBD2 (5 bases each). The germline gives CDR1 SEHNR, CDR2 FQNEAQ (reference sequence). There are 16 residues in the CDR3. V lost 5 bases to trimming and J lost 7 bases, with 21 bases between them. The CDR3 spells CASSSDSSERPNEQFF. In DNA form, the CDR3 reads TGTGCCAGCAGCAGCGACAGTAGCGAGCGACCAAATGAGCAGTTCTTC.

This clonotype was recorded a few times. The V gene is TRBV4-1, the J gene TRBJ2-2; D remains unclear. V shed 4 bases and J shed 0 bases, with 12 bases lying between them. This CDR3 has 16 residues. Per germline, CDR1 MGHRA and CDR2 YSYEKL. CDR3 coding DNA: TGCGCCAGCAGCCCAATCACCCGCGCGAACACCGGGGAGCTGTTTTTT. Amino acids: CASSPITRANTGELFF.

This clonotype showed up just a few times. The chain is built from TRBV29-1 and TRBJ1-1, with TRBD1 matching over 11 bases. In germline, CDR1 is SQVTM, CDR2 ANQGSEA. The junction had 8 bases not matched to a gene; V was cut back by 0 bases and J by 5 bases. This CDR3 region has 16 residues. CDR3 region: CSVEEKGQGVRTEAFF. CDR3 nucleotide sequence: TGCAGCGTTGAAGAGAAGGGACAGGGGGTGAGGACTGAAGCTTTCTTT.

This clonotype was seen ten or more times. V and J are TRBV20-1 and TRBJ2-1; 14 nucleotides match TRBD2. V trimming: 4 bases; J trimming: 8 bases; junction bases outside the gene matches: 13. The germline gives CDR1 DFQATT, CDR2 SNEGSKA (reference sequence). This CDR3 is 17 amino acids long. The DNA for the CDR3 is TGCAGTGCTAACCCCCTGACTAGCGGGAGGGCCGGTGATGAGCAGTTCTTC. Its protein product is CSANPLTSGRAGDEQFF.

V gene TRBV7-8 combines with J gene TRBJ2-1; the D is unclear. This CDR3 spans 11 amino acids. V was shortened by 8 bases and J by 10 bases, with 12 bases between the two germline ends. Germline lookup yields CDR1 SGHVS and CDR2 FQNEAQ. The CDR3 bases are TGTGCCAGCGGCCATAGTGTGGAGCAGTTCTTC. Translating gives CASGHSVEQFF.

J is TRBJ1-3 and V is TRBV29-1; 7 bases align to TRBD1. CDR3 length: 14 amino acids. The ends lost 2 bases at V and 3 bases at J; junction bases unmatched: 4. The V gene's germline CDR1 is SQVTM and CDR2 ANQGSEA. CDR3: CSVELQGIGNTIYF. The CDR3 DNA sequence: TGCAGCGTTGAACTACAGGGGATTGGAAACACCATATATTTT.

This clonotype was found many times. CDR3 bases: TGCAGTGCTAGACCGACGAAGTACGAGCAGTACTTC. It codes for CSARPTKYEQYF. This chain uses TRBV20-1 with TRBJ2-7, with D hard to call. The CDR3 contains 12 residues. From germline, CDR1 is DFQATT and CDR2 SNEGSKA (reference sequence). Trimming left V 2 bases short and J 4 bases short, with 9 bases between.

There are many counts of this clonotype. The chain combines TRBV3-1 with TRBJ2-7, with 10 bases lining up with TRBD2. The CDR3 covers 15 residues. Germline assignment: CDR1 LGHDT and CDR2 YNNKEL (reference sequence). The junction had 10 bases not matched to a gene; V was cut back by 7 bases and J by 4 bases. The CDR3 DNA sequence: TGTGCCAGCACCCGGCTAGCGGGAGAAAGTTACGAGCAGTACTTC. Protein: CASTRLAGESYEQYF.